Sequencing of this TCR beta chain was carried out in a study of cytomegalovirus exposure and HLA in healthy donors. Study summary: For the 300 to 450 genotyped donors, roughly 81% fell within the Caucasian-associated ancestry cluster.

Regarding the study as a whole: Rarity held for most TCR sequences, but there were some public TCRs that occurred in many donors. Judged likely to be a sequencing artifact was a cluster of highly shared sequence variants.

Both 60 Vbeta primers and 13 Jbeta primers went into the PCR. The protocol was immunoSEQ multiplex PCR, while the TCRdb copy is restricted to in-frame clones and leaves out a portion. The sample consists of approximately 150,000 clones, about four fifths of them appearing once. In regard to this clone: Antigen specificity is unknown.

Germline V gives CDR1 SGHTA, CDR2 FQGTGA. CDR3 length: 13 residues. Trimming removed 5 bases from V and 4 bases from J, with 11 bases in between. This TCR derives from a male donor in good health and CMV-seronegative. The sequenced material came from PBMCs. The chain joins TRBV7-3 to TRBJ2-5, with D unclear. Here the CDR3 DNA reads TGTGCCAGCAGCCCGTCTCCCCGAGAGACCCAGTACTTC. Encoded protein: CASSPSPRETQYF.